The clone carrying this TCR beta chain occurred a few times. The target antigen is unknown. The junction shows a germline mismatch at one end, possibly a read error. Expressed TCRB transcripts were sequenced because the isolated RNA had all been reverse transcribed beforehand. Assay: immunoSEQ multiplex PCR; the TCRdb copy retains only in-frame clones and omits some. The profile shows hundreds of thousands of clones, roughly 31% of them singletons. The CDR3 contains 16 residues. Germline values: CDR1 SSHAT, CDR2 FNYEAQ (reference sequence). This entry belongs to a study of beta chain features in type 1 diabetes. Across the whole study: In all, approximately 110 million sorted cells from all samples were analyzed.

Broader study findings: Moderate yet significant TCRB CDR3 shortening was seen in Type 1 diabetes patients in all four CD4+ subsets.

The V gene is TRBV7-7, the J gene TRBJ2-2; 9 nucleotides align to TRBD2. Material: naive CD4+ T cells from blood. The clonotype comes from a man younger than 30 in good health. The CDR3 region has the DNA TGTGCTAGCAGCCTAATAGCGGGAGACGGCACCGGGGAGCTGTTTTTT. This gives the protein CASSLIAGDGTGELFF.